This is a list of T cell receptor beta chains from one sample in a study of blood T cell repertoires in COVID-19. Sequencing was performed with immunoSEQ multiplex PCR; in TCRdb, only in-frame clones are kept and a portion is missing. This table holds around 99,000 clones, 80% found once. The sample consisted of peripheral blood. Receptor source: a man aged 65-85 years with acute or convalescent COVID-19. CDR3s include the opening cysteine and the closing phenylalanine or tryptophan. A D gene is named only where the DNA matches it firmly. Clone size appears in some rows only: once, few, many, or a class for an expanded clone.

clone_size	j_call	v_call	d_call	cdr3_nt	cdr3_aa
-	TRBJ1-2	TRBV28	-	TGTGCCAGCAGGGTACAGGGAAACTATGGCTACACCTTC	CASRVQGNYGYTF
few	TRBJ1-4	TRBV6-6	-	TGTGCCAGCAGTTACTCAGGGGATGGTGAAAAACTGTTTTTT	CASSYSGDGEKLFF
-	TRBJ2-1	TRBV6-5	TRBD1	TGTGCCAGTAGGGACAGAGACAATGAGCAGTTCTTC	CASRDRDNEQFF
-	TRBJ1-5	TRBV7-3	-	TGTGCCAGCAGCCCGGGGAATGGGCAGCCCCAGCATTTT	CASSPGNGQPQHF
-	TRBJ2-5	TRBV29-1	-	TGCAGCGTTCCCTGGGGGAGGGAGACCCAGTACTTC	CSVPWGRETQYF
-	TRBJ1-5	TRBV12-3/TRBV12-4	-	TGTGCCAGCACCGCCACTGGTCAGCCCCAGCATTTT	CASTATGQPQHF
-	TRBJ1-2	TRBV5-1	-	TGCGCCAGCAGCCTAGGGGTTTCGAGTGGTAGCTATGGCTACACCTTC	CASSLGVSSGSYGYTF
-	TRBJ1-2	TRBV3-1/TRBV3-2	-	TGTGCCAGCAGCCAAGATTCAGGGCGCGGCTACACCTTC	CASSQDSGRGYTF
-	TRBJ1-6	TRBV5-6	TRBD1	TGTGCCAGCAGCTTGGGGGCAGGGGGATATAACTCACCCCTCCACTTT	CASSLGAGGYNSPLHF
-	TRBJ1-5	TRBV5-1	TRBD1	TGCGCCAGCAGCCCCGGACAGGGGATGGGCAATCAGCCCCAGCATTTT	CASSPGQGMGNQPQHF
once	TRBJ1-1	TRBV6-5	TRBD1	TGTGCCAGCAGTCAGATCAGGGGGTCTGAAGCTTTCTTT	CASSQIRGSEAFF
few	TRBJ1-1	TRBV7-9	-	TGTGCCAGCAGCTTAGGGGACACCACTGAAGCTTTCTTT	CASSLGDTTEAFF
-	TRBJ1-3	TRBV7-2	-	TGTGCCAGCGGGGGCGGGCTGGCTGGAAACACCATATATTTT	CASGGGLAGNTIYF
-	TRBJ1-1	TRBV18	-	TGTGCCAGCTCACCACCTTCGGGGGGCCACACTGAAGCTTTCTTT	CASSPPSGGHTEAFF
few	TRBJ2-5	TRBV6-2/TRBV6-3	TRBD1	TGTGCCAGCAGCCCCGGGACAGTTGAAGAGACCCAGTACTTC	CASSPGTVEETQYF
-	TRBJ1-6	TRBV7-9	-	TGTGCCAGCAGCCCGTCCTGGGGGGGGGATTATAATTCACCCCTCCACTTT	CASSPSWGGDYNSPLHF
-	TRBJ1-1	TRBV5-1	TRBD1	TGCGCCAGCAGCCTACAGACAGGGGGTAACACTGAAGCTTTCTTT	CASSLQTGGNTEAFF
-	TRBJ1-5	TRBV10-3	-	TGTGCCATCAAGGGGGATCAAAATCCCAGTCAGCCCCAGCATTTT	CAIKGDQNPSQPQHF
-	TRBJ2-1	TRBV10-3	TRBD2	TGTGCCATCAGCCTGACTAGCGGGGGAGTCAATGAGCAGTTCTTC	CAISLTSGGVNEQFF
-	TRBJ1-2	TRBV10-3	-	TGTGCCATCAGTGAGTCCCAGGCCCATGGCTACACCTTC	CAISESQAHGYTF
-	TRBJ2-1	TRBV28	-	TGTGCCAGCAGCCCAGGAGGGGAGGCCCACAATGAGCAGTTCTTC	CASSPGGEAHNEQFF
once	TRBJ2-2	TRBV12-5	TRBD1	TGTGCTAGTGGTTTCGCCGGGACAGGGAGGACCAGGGAGCTGTTTTTT	CASGFAGTGRTRELFF
-	TRBJ2-1	TRBV3-1/TRBV3-2	TRBD2	TGTGCCAGCAGCCAAGCCCGGGATGCGGGGGTGGTATGGTTCTTC	CASSQARDAGVVWFF
few	TRBJ1-5	TRBV27	-	TGTGCCAGCAGTTTGGCCCCTGGCCAGTATAGCAATCAGCCCCAGCATTTT	CASSLAPGQYSNQPQHF
-	TRBJ2-6	TRBV19	TRBD1	TGTGCCAGTAGTTTCCGGGACAGACTCGCTGGGGCCAACGTCCTGACTTTC	CASSFRDRLAGANVLTF
-	TRBJ2-1	TRBV7-3	TRBD2	TGTGCCAGCGCCCCAGCGGGGACCTCCTACAATGAGCAGTTCTTC	CASAPAGTSYNEQFF
-	TRBJ2-5	TRBV5-4	TRBD2	TGTGCCAGCAGCCTGGGGGGGGACTTGGACCAAGAGACCCAGTACTTC	CASSLGGDLDQETQYF
-	TRBJ1-2	TRBV6-5	-	TGTGCCAGCAGTCCACAGTGGAATCCTAACTATGGCTACACCTTC	CASSPQWNPNYGYTF
-	TRBJ1-6	TRBV5-1	TRBD1	TGCGCCAGCAGCTTGGCCCTGACAGGGGCCCCCAATTCACCCCTCCACTTT	CASSLALTGAPNSPLHF
-	TRBJ2-3	TRBV5-1	-	TGCGCCAGCAGCTTCGGGAGCGCGATGGATACGCAGTATTTT	CASSFGSAMDTQYF
-	TRBJ1-4	TRBV6-6	TRBD1	TGTGCCAGCAGCCTAAGGACAGGGCTAAATGAAAAACTGTTTTTT	CASSLRTGLNEKLFF
-	TRBJ2-6	TRBV11-2	-	TGTGCCAGCAGCTTAAACTCCGACTCTGGGGCCAACGTCCTGACTTTC	CASSLNSDSGANVLTF
-	TRBJ1-3	TRBV18	-	TGTGCCAGCTCACCACAAACCCGGGGAAACTCTGGAAACACCATATATTTT	CASSPQTRGNSGNTIYF
once	TRBJ1-4	TRBV18	-	TGTGCCAGCTCACCAGGGGCCAATAATGAAAAACTGTTTTTT	CASSPGANNEKLFF
-	TRBJ2-7	TRBV6-5	-	TGTGCCGCTAGGGGTTCCTACGAGCAGTACTTC	CAARGSYEQYF
-	TRBJ2-3	TRBV24-1	-	TGTGCCACCAGTGATACCCAAACTAGCACAGATACGCAGTATTTT	CATSDTQTSTDTQYF
-	TRBJ1-1	TRBV5-6	TRBD1	TGTGCCAGCAGCTTGAACAGGGGGGATGAAGCTTTCTTT	CASSLNRGDEAFF
-	TRBJ2-3	TRBV19	TRBD2	TGTGCCAGTAGTACCCCACAGCGGGGGGGCCTAAGAGATACGCAGTATTTT	CASSTPQRGGLRDTQYF
-	TRBJ2-2	TRBV5-1	TRBD2	TGCGCCAGCAGCTCACTAGCGGGGCCCTGGGGCGGGGAGCTGTTTTTT	CASSSLAGPWGGELFF
-	TRBJ2-3	TRBV12-3/TRBV12-4	-	TGTGCCAGCAGGAGGTTGATCACAGATACGCAGTATTTT	CASRRLITDTQYF